This T cell receptor beta chain was sequenced in a study of blood T cell repertoires in COVID-19. Study-wide context: The United States, Italy and Spain supplied acute and convalescent COVID-19 samples. T cells, B-cell-depleted T cells, or PBMCs provided the cDNA or gDNA that served as material.

The CDR3 is made up of 15 amino acids. Trimming removed 0 bases at V and 4 bases at J, with 9 bases between. Germline CDR1 is MNHEY and CDR2 is SVGEGT. Clones were read by immunoSEQ multiplex PCR, and TCRdb kept only the in-frame ones, dropping some. The sample lists about 170,000 clones, about 80% occurring once. The chain recombines TRBV6-2 or TRBV6-3 with TRBJ1-4; possibly TRBD1 for D (5 bases). The source material was peripheral blood. The sequence derives from an elderly woman with acute or convalescent COVID-19. The CDR3 spells CASSYSGADNEKLFF. DNA of the CDR3: TGTGCCAGCAGTTACTCAGGGGCGGATAATGAAAAACTGTTTTTT.